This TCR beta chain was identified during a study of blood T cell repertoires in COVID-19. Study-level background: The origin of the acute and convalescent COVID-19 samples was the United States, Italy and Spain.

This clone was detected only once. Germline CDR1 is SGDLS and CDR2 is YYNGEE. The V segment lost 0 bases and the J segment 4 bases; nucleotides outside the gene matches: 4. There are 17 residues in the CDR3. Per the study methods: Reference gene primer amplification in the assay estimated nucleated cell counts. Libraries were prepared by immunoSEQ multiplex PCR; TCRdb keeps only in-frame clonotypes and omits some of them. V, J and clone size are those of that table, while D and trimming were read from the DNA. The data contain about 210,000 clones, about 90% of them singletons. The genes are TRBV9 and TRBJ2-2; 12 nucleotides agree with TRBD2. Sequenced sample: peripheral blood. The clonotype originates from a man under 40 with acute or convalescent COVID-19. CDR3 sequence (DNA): TGTGCCAGCAGCGTAGGACTAGCGGGGGATACCACCGGGGAGCTGTTTTTT. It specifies CASSVGLAGDTTGELFF.